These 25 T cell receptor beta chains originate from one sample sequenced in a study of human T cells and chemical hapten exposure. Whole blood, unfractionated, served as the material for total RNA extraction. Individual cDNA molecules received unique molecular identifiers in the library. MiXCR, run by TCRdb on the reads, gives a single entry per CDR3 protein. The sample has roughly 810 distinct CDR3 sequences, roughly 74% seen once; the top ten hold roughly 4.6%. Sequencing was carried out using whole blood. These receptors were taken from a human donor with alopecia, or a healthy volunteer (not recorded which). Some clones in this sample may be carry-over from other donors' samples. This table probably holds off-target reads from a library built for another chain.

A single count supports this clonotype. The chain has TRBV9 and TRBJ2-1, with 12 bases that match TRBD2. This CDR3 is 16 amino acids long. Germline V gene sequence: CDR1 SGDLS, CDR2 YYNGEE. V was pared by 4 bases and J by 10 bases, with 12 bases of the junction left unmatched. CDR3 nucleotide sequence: TGTGCCAGCAGCCTCCGAGGACTAGCGGGGAATGTGGAGCAGTTCTTC. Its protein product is CASSLRGLAGNVEQFF.

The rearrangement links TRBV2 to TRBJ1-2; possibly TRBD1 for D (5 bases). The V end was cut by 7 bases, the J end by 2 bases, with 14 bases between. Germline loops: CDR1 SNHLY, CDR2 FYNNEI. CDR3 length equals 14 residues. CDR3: CASTRPPGNYGYTF. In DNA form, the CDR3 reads TGTGCCAGCACCAGGCCCCCAGGGAACTATGGCTACACCTTC.

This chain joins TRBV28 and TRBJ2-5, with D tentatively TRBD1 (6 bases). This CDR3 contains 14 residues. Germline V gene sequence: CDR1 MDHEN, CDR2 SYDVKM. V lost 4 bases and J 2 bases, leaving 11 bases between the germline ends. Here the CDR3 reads CASSSGQTQETQYF. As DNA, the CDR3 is TGTGCCAGCAGTTCCGGACAGACGCAAGAGACCCAGTACTTC.

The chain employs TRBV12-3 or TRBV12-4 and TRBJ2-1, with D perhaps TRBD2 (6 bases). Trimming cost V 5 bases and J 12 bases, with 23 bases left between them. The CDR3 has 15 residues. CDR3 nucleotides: TGTGCCAGCAGTCGGTCCCGGGACTCATTAGGTGGGCAGTTCTTC. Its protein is CASSRSRDSLGGQFF.

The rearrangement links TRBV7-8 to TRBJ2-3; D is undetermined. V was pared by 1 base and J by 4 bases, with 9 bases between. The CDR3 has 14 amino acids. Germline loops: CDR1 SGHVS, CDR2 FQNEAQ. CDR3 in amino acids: CASSLVRSSDTQYF. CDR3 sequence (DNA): TGTGCCAGCAGCTTAGTTCGGAGCTCAGATACGCAGTATTTT.

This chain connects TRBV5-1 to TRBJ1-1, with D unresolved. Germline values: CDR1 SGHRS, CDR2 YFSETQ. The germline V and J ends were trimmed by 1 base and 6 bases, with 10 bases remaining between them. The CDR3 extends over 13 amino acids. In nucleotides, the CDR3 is TGCGCCAGCAGCTTGTCCCCAGGTTCTGAAGCTTTCTTT. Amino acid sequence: CASSLSPGSEAFF.

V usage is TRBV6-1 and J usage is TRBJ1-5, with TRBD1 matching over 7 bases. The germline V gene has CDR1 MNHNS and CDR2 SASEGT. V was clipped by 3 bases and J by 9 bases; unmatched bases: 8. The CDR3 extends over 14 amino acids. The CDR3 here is CASSETGLNGPQHF. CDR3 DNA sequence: TGTGCCAGCAGTGAGACAGGGCTGAATGGGCCCCAGCATTTT.

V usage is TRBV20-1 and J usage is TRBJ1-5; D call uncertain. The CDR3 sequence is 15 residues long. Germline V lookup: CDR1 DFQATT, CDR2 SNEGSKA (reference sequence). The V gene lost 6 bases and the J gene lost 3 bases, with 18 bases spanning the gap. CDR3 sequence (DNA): TGCAGTGCCCCTGAAGGTCTGGAGGACAATCAGCCCCAGCATTTT. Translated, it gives CSAPEGLEDNQPQHF.

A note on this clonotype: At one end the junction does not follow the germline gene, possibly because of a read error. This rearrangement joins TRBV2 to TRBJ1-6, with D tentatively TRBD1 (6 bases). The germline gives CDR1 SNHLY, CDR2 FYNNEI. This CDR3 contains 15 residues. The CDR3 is CASSAGQINNSPLHF. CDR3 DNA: TGTGCCAGCAGTGCCGGACAGATTAATAATTCACCACTCCACTTT.

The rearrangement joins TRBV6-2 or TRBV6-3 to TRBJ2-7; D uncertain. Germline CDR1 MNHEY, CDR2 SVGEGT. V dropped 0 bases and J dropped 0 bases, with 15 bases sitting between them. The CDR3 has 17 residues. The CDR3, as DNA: TGTGCCAGCAGTTACTCCGACCTCGGCAGGCGCTCCTACGAGCAGTACTTC. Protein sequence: CASSYSDLGRRSYEQYF.

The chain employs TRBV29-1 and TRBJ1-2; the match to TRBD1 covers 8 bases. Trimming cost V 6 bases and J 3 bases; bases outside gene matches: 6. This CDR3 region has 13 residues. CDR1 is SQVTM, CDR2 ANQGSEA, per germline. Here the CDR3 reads CSVGQGFYYGYTF. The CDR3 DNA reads TGCAGCGTAGGACAGGGATTCTACTATGGCTACACCTTC.

CDR3 nucleotide sequence: TGTGCCAGCAGTTTAGGTACCGGGACTAGCGGGGGTCGCACAGATACGCAGTATTTT. Translation gives CASSLGTGTSGGRTDTQYF. V is TRBV7-3 and J is TRBJ2-3, with TRBD2 matching 14 bases. The CDR3 is made up of 19 amino acids. Germline trimming cut 6 bases from V and 1 base from J; bases unmatched to any gene: 12. From germline, CDR1 is SGHTA and CDR2 FQGTGA.

The CDR3 bases are TGTGCCATCAGTGAAGACCGTAGCAATCAGCCCCAGCATTTT. It yields the protein CAISEDRSNQPQHF. The chain carries TRBV10-3 and TRBJ1-5; D gene uncertain. This CDR3 has 14 amino acids. V dropped 3 bases and J dropped 0 bases, with 6 bases sitting between them. Looked up from germline, CDR1 is ENHRY and CDR2 is SYGVKD.

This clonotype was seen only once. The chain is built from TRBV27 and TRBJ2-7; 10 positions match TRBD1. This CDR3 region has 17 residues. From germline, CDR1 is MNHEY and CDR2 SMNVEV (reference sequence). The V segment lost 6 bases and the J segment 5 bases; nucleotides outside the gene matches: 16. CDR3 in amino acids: CASSSPFGGQGVNEQYF. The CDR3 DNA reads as TGTGCCAGCAGCTCCCCGTTTGGCGGACAGGGGGTCAACGAGCAGTACTTC.

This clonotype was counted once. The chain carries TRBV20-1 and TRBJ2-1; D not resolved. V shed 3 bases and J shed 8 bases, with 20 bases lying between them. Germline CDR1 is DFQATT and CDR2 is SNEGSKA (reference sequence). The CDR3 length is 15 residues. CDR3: CSASSGQESRDEQFF. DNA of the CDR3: TGCAGTGCTAGTTCGGGTCAAGAAAGTAGGGATGAGCAGTTCTTC.

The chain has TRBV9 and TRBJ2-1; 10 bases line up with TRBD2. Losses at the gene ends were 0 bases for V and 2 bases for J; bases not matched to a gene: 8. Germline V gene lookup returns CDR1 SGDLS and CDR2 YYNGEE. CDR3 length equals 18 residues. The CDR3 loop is CASSVGLAGAPPYNEQFF. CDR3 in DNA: TGTGCCAGCAGCGTAGGTCTAGCGGGGGCCCCTCCCTACAATGAGCAGTTCTTC.

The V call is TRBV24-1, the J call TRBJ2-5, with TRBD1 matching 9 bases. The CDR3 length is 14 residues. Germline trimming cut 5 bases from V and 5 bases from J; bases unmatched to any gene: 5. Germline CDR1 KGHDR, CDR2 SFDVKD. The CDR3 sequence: CATSVGTGLETQYF. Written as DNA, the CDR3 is TGTGCCACCAGTGTCGGGACAGGGCTGGAGACCCAGTACTTC.

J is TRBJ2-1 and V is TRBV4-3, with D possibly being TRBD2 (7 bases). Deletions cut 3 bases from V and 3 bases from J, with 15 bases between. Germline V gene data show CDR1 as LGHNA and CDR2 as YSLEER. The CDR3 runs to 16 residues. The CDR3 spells CASSQSRGGDYNEQFF. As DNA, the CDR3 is TGCGCCAGCAGCCAGTCTAGGGGGGGGGACTACAATGAGCAGTTCTTC.

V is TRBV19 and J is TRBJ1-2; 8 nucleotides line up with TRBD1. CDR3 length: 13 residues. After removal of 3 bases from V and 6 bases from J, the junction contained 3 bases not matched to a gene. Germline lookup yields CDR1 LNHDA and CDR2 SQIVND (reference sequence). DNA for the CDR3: TGTGCCAGTAGTATCAGGGGGCCAGATGGCTACACCTTC. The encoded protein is CASSIRGPDGYTF.

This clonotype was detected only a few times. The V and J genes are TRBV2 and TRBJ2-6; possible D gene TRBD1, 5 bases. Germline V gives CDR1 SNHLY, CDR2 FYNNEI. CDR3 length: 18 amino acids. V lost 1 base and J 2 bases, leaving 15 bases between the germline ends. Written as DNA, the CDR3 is TGTGCCAGCAGTGAAGATCAGGGTCTCCGGCCTGGGGCCAACGTCCTGACTTTC. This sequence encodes CASSEDQGLRPGANVLTF.

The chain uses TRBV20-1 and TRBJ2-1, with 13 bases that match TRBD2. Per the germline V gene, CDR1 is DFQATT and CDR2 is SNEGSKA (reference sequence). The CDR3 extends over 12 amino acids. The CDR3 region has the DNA TGCGGGGGGACTAGCGGGGTGAATGAGCAGTTCTTC. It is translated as CGGTSGVNEQFF.

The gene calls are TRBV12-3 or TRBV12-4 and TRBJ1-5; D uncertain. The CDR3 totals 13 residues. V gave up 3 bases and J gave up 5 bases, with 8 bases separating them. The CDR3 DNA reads TGTGCCAGCAGTTTTAGAAGGGATCAGCCCCAGCATTTT. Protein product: CASSFRRDQPQHF.

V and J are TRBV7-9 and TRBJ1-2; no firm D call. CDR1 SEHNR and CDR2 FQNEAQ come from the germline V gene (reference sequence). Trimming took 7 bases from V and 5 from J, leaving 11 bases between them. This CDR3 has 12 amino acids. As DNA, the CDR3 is TGTGCCAGCACCCCCCTAGAGTATGGCTACACCTTC. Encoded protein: CASTPLEYGYTF.

The CDR3 coding sequence is TGCGCCAGCAGCCAAGGTGTGGAGCCAGATACGCAGTATTTT. Residues: CASSQGVEPDTQYF. This rearrangement joins TRBV4-3 to TRBJ2-3; the D is unclear. The germline CDR1 and CDR2 sequences are LGHNA and YSLEER. This CDR3 contains 14 residues. V lost 1 base and J 4 bases, leaving 9 bases between the germline ends.

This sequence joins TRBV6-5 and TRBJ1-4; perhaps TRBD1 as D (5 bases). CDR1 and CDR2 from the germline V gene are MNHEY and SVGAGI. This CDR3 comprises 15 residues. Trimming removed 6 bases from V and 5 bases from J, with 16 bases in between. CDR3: CASRRGRGKNEKLFF. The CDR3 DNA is TGTGCCAGCAGGCGAGGGCGGGGCAAAAATGAAAAACTGTTTTTT.